The rows below give T cell receptor beta chains drawn from one sample of a study of OX40 agonist ivuxolimab in advanced cancers. Sequencing used immunoSEQ multiplex PCR; TCRdb keeps in-frame clones, though not all of them. The table shows more than 60,000 clones, with around 86% occurring only once. The sample in question was CD4+ or CD8+ T cells sorted from blood, obtained in a trial of the OX40 agonist ivuxolimab. Receptors originate from an adult with an advanced solid tumor such as melanoma, head and neck, liver or kidney cancer. CDR3s include the opening cysteine and the closing phenylalanine or tryptophan.

cdr3_length | j_call | v_call | cdr3_aa
17 | TRBJ2-3 | TRBV18 | CASSPMGISGGTDTQYF
15 | TRBJ2-7 | TRBV19 | CASSIRGGSSYEQYF
14 | TRBJ1-1 | TRBV5-4 | CASSLDGRNTEAFF
19 | TRBJ1-5 | TRBV21-1 | CASSKVAPGISNSNQPQHF
16 | TRBJ2-7 | TRBV19 | CASSMRAQGPIYEQYF
15 | TRBJ2-1 | TRBV5-8 | CASSLRQGAGNEQFF
16 | TRBJ1-2 | TRBV15 | CATSRDYGGDNYGYTF
16 | TRBJ1-5 | TRBV19 | CASSMDWGGSNQPQHF
17 | TRBJ2-3 | TRBV5-6 | CASSLGLAGVGTDTQYF
19 | TRBJ2-1 | TRBV19 | CASTHLTGAGFGSYNEQFF
17 | TRBJ2-7 | TRBV2 | CASSSWTSGGLRSEQYF
15 | TRBJ2-7 | TRBV30 | CAWSGETVKAYEQYF
12 | TRBJ2-3 | TRBV7-2 | CASSQVEDTQYF
14 | TRBJ1-6 | TRBV6-5 | CASSFYGEGSPLHF
13 | TRBJ1-1 | TRBV19 | CASSIFENTEAFF
14 | TRBJ2-3 | TRBV5-6 | CASSLFKGPDTQYF